The 2 T cell receptor beta chains listed next were all sequenced from one sample in a study of long-term antiretroviral therapy in people with HIV. Sequencing relied on immunoSEQ assay v3.0, run at survey level. Assay: immunoSEQ multiplex PCR; the TCRdb copy retains only in-frame clones and omits some. This sample has about 25,000 clones; approximately 86% occur once, and the top ten carry approximately 8.4%. Sequencing was performed on unsorted PBMCs, taken 1.8 years before starting antiretroviral therapy. The receptors here all came from a man aged 50 to 59 with HIV.

The rearrangement links TRBV5-1 to TRBJ2-4, with 7 bases matching TRBD2. The V segment lost 4 bases and the J segment 4 bases; nucleotides outside the gene matches: 5. This CDR3 comprises 14 residues. Germline V gene sequence: CDR1 SGHRS, CDR2 YFSETQ. The CDR3 nucleotides read TGCGCCAGCAGCCCCGGGACTACAAAAAACATTCAGTACTTC. Protein product: CASSPGTTKNIQYF.

The genes are TRBV6-5 and TRBJ2-1; D may be TRBD2 (5 bases). Germline V gene data show CDR1 as MNHEY and CDR2 as SVGAGI. The CDR3 is made up of 13 amino acids. Trimming pared 6 bases from V and 4 bases from J, leaving 10 bases between. CDR3 nucleotide sequence: TGTGCCAGCAGCCCTACTAGATACAATGAGCAGTTCTTC. Translating it yields CASSPTRYNEQFF.